This T cell receptor beta chain was identified in a study of shared clonotypes between healthy human individuals. This table comes from immunoSEQ multiplex PCR, and its TCRdb copy is limited to in-frame clones, with some not included. The top ten clones hold 12% of a sample with a few hundred thousand clones, just over 75% of them seen once. The study used about 100 million PBMCs per unsorted sample for genomic DNA. Trimming shortened V by 5 bases and J by 5 bases, and 15 bases separated the two germline ends. Looked up from germline, CDR1 is SGHTA and CDR2 is FQGNSA. The CDR3 runs 14 residues. This TCR derives from a woman in her thirties or forties in good health. Some clones in this sample may be carry-over from other donors' samples. Sequenced material: PBMCs. The rearrangement joins TRBV7-2 to TRBJ2-5; no reliable D call. Here the CDR3 reads CASSPSQRSETQYF. The CDR3 DNA reads as TGTGCCAGCAGCCCGAGCCAGAGGAGCGAGACCCAGTACTTC.